One and the same sample provided the 17 T cell receptor beta chains below, sequenced in a study of control samples from healthy donors and cancer patients (dated by TCRdb to between 2020 and 2021). The receptor library was made with the immunoSEQ multiplex PCR assay. Drawn from immuneACCESS, this table holds only the in-frame rearrangements with V and J called that TCRdb kept. Clones are partly lost; checked studies trace under half to an unresolved V gene and leave the rest unexplained. The sample profile shows about 70,000 clones; approximately 84% of them were found once. The top ten hold 25% to 35% of the sample. Sequencing was done on a sample of blood. These receptors originate from a middle-aged man in good health.

The chain links TRBV7-9 to TRBJ2-3; maybe TRBD1 (5 bases). The V end lost 2 bases, the J end lost 0 bases, and 6 bases lay between the germline ends. The CDR3 extends over 14 amino acids. The germline V gene has CDR1 SEHNR and CDR2 FQNEAQ (reference sequence). Here the CDR3 DNA reads TGTGCCAGCAGCTTATCAGGGAGCACAGATACGCAGTATTTT. Translating gives CASSLSGSTDTQYF.

About this clone: Other DNA sequences from this sample encode an identical CDR3 as well. The J gene is TRBJ2-7, the V gene TRBV3-1 (or the pseudogene TRBV3-2), with no clear D. V gave up 5 bases and J gave up 4 bases, with 6 bases separating them. CDR3 length equals 11 residues. Germline V gene data show CDR1 as LGHDT and CDR2 as YNNKEL (reference sequence). DNA for the CDR3: TGTGCCAGCAGCTCCATTTACGAGCAGTACTTC. It is translated as CASSSIYEQYF.

The V gene is TRBV5-1, the J gene TRBJ1-5; TRBD1 is a possible D gene (6 bases). V was cut by 5 bases and J by 4 bases, with 16 bases left in between. This CDR3 is built from 15 residues. Per the germline V gene, CDR1 is SGHRS and CDR2 is YFSETQ. In nucleotides, the CDR3 is TGCGCCAGCAGGGCCGGGACACTTCCTAATCAGCCCCAGCATTTT. This codes for CASRAGTLPNQPQHF.

The chain's CDR3 is CASSSWTVDYGYTF. The CDR3 DNA reads TGTGCCAGCAGCTCATGGACAGTAGATTATGGCTACACCTTC. The chain employs TRBV5-4 and TRBJ1-2; perhaps TRBD1 as D (6 bases). The V end was cut by 3 bases, the J end by 5 bases, with 14 bases between. The CDR3 extends over 14 amino acids. From germline, CDR1 is SGHNT and CDR2 YYREEE (reference sequence).

The rearrangement uses TRBV30 and TRBJ1-5; D is uncertain. The ends were cut back, 1 base at V and 0 bases at J, with 10 bases in the middle. From germline, CDR1 is GTSNPN and CDR2 SVGIG (reference sequence). CDR3 size: 15 residues. CDR3 sequence (DNA): TGTGCCTGGAGTGAGGGAATGTCTAGCAATCAGCCCCAGCATTTT. This codes for CAWSEGMSSNQPQHF.

The chain has TRBV10-1 and TRBJ2-1, with no clear D. The CDR3 is 10 amino acids. Trimming took 2 bases from V and 7 from J, leaving 0 bases between them. Germline CDR1 reads WNHNN; CDR2 reads SYGVQD (reference sequence). The CDR3 bases are TGCGCCAGCAGTGAGAATGAGCAGTTCTTC. It translates to CASSENEQFF.

About this clone: Germline is not matched at one junction end, which may reflect a read error. This same CDR3 is encoded by further DNA sequences in the sample. The gene calls are TRBV2 and TRBJ1-5, with 8 bases aligning to TRBD1. Germline CDR1 is SNHLY and CDR2 is FYNNEI. This CDR3 is built from 15 residues. CDR3 nucleotides: TGTGCCAGCAGCGAAGACAGGGGCAGCAATCAGCCCCAGCATTTT. Its translation: CASSEDRGSNQPQHF.

The rearrangement uses TRBV4-1 and TRBJ1-5; D is unclear. This CDR3 has 15 amino acids. Germline CDR1 reads MGHRA; CDR2 reads YSYEKL. The V end was cut by 1 base, the J end by 4 bases, with 11 bases between. The CDR3, as DNA: TGCGCCAGCAGCCAAGTCGCCCTTGAGAATCAGCCCCAGCATTTT. Amino acid sequence: CASSQVALENQPQHF.

The chain links TRBV5-1 to TRBJ2-1, with D tentatively TRBD2 (5 bases). Trimming shortened V by 4 bases and J by 12 bases, and 23 bases separated the two germline ends. CDR3 length: 15 amino acids. The germline gives CDR1 SGHRS, CDR2 YFSETQ. For the CDR3, the DNA is TGCGCCAGCAGCCCGTTTGGCCCCACTAGAAGCGGGCAGTTCTTC. Translating it yields CASSPFGPTRSGQFF. Full variable domain (missing parts from reference TRBV5-1 and TRBJ2-1): KAGVTQTPRYLIKTRGQQVTLSCSPISGHRSVSWYQQTPGQGLQFLFEYFSETQRNKGNFPGRFSGRQFSNSRSEMNVSTLELGDSALYLCASSPFGPTRSGQFFGPGTRLTVL.

The chain couples TRBV6-5 to TRBJ2-7; weak D call: TRBD1 (6 bases). V lost 6 bases, J lost 4 bases, and 7 bases lay in between. This CDR3 spans 11 amino acids. Germline V gene data show CDR1 as MNHEY and CDR2 as SVGAGI. The CDR3 protein is CASRGQYEQYF. The CDR3, as DNA: TGTGCCAGCAGGGGACAATACGAGCAGTACTTC.

CDR3: CASSYVTTREAQYF. In DNA form, the CDR3 reads TGTGCCAGCAGTTACGTTACTACCCGGGAAGCCCAGTACTTC. This chain uses TRBV6-2 or TRBV6-3 with TRBJ2-5, with D tentatively TRBD2 (5 bases). V shed 2 bases and J shed 9 bases, with 16 bases lying between them. CDR3 length: 14 residues. Germline CDR1 reads MNHEY; CDR2 reads SVGEGT.

The gene calls are TRBV5-4 and TRBJ2-3; the D gene could be TRBD1 or TRBD2 (6 bases each). V lost 3 bases and J lost 0, with 11 bases in between. CDR3 length: 15 amino acids. Germline CDR1 and CDR2: SGHNT and YYREEE (reference sequence). The CDR3 reads CASSSGGASTDTQYF. CDR3 nucleotide sequence: TGTGCCAGCAGCTCCGGGGGCGCGAGCACAGATACGCAGTATTTT.

V usage is TRBV7-2 and J usage is TRBJ2-7; tentatively, D is TRBD1 (5 bases). Germline V gives CDR1 SGHTA, CDR2 FQGNSA. V was shortened by 3 bases and J by 3 bases, with 12 bases between the two germline ends. There are 14 residues in the CDR3. CDR3 DNA: TGTGCCAGCAGCTTGGGCCACAGGAACTACGAGCAGTACTTC. Its translation: CASSLGHRNYEQYF.

This clone was detected once. The rearrangement links TRBV19 to TRBJ2-3, with a tentative D call TRBD2 (6 bases). With 4 bases removed from V and 8 bases from J, the gap between germline ends came to 22 bases. The CDR3 loop spans 16 amino acids. The germline V gene encodes CDR1 LNHDA and CDR2 SQIVND (reference sequence). As DNA, the CDR3 is TGTGCCAGTAGTAGCCCCTTTGGACGGGAGTCACTTACGCAGTATTTT. It codes for CASSSPFGRESLTQYF.

The V gene is TRBV28, the J gene TRBJ1-1; TRBD1 matches 8 bases. Germline V gene data show CDR1 as MDHEN and CDR2 as SYDVKM. The junction had 13 bases not matched to a gene; V was cut back by 11 bases and J by 5 bases. This CDR3 region has 14 residues. The CDR3 DNA sequence: TGTGCCTGCTGGACAGGGATTCGTATAACTGAAGCTTTCTTT. Its protein is CACWTGIRITEAFF.

The chain combines TRBV30 with TRBJ1-2, with D possibly matching TRBD1 (6 bases). Germline V lookup: CDR1 GTSNPN, CDR2 SVGIG (reference sequence). The CDR3 runs to 15 residues. V lost 5 bases to trimming and J lost 0 bases, with 16 bases between them. Here the CDR3 DNA reads TGTGCCTGGCTGGAAAGAGGGGGTCCTAACTATGGCTACACCTTC. It yields the protein CAWLERGGPNYGYTF.

The rearrangement joins TRBV7-2 to TRBJ2-2; possibly TRBD2 for D (6 bases). The CDR3 is 14 residues long. Germline assignment: CDR1 SGHTA and CDR2 FQGNSA. Trimming removed 1 base from V and 7 bases from J, with 10 bases in between. The CDR3 nucleotides are TGTGCCAGCAGCTTAGGTGGGGGAGGCGGGGAGCTGTTTTTT. Translation: CASSLGGGGGELFF.